This TCR beta chain was recorded in a study of T-cell memory formation after mild COVID-19. Study summary: Most TCR clusters belonged to a single donor. Study observations and caveats: A balance of CD4 and CD8 characterized clones contracting day 15 to 85, whereas later expanders leaned CD4+. Some clones that responded turned up in pre-infection memory, which suggests that cross-reactive memory joined in.

TCRdb passed the 5' RACE reads through MiXCR, listing each CDR3 protein once. Of about 470,000 distinct CDR3 sequences listed, around 25% were seen once; the top ten hold around 13%. This clonotype was seen a few times. Its target is not known. Germline assignment: CDR1 SGHTA and CDR2 FQGNSA. The CDR3 runs 14 residues. Trimming took 3 bases from V and 4 from J, leaving 7 bases between them. This TCR derives from an adult woman who had mild COVID-19 (a few samples of this study predate the infection). Cell type and time point are not known. Source material: PBMCs or a T cell subset sorted from them (not recorded which). The V gene is TRBV7-2, the J gene TRBJ2-6, with no clear D. The CDR3 region is CASSFNRGANVLTF. CDR3 coding DNA: TGTGCCAGCAGCTTTAACCGAGGGGCCAACGTCCTGACTTTC.